The next 8 T cell receptor beta chains were all read from a single sample in a study of blood T cell repertoires in COVID-19. Profiling relied on immunoSEQ multiplex PCR, and the TCRdb table lists in-frame clones only, not all of them. Found here are about 230,000 clones, approximately 80% of them singletons; the top ten hold 6.5% to 9%. Material for sequencing was peripheral blood. The receptors were sampled from a woman between 50 and 59 years old with acute or convalescent COVID-19.

The chain couples TRBV12-3 or TRBV12-4 to TRBJ1-5; the D gene is possibly TRBD1 (6 bases). This CDR3 has 12 residues. V lost 8 bases and J 3 bases, leaving 8 bases between the germline ends. In DNA, the CDR3 is TGTGCCAGCGGACAGCTCAATCAGCCCCAGCATTTT. Its translation is CASGQLNQPQHF.

The chain is built from TRBV25-1 and TRBJ2-7; D may be TRBD2 (7 bases). Between the trimmed V and J ends, which lost 4 bases and 6 bases, there was a span of 16 bases. The CDR3 length is 14 residues. CDR1 is MGHDK, CDR2 SYGVNS, per germline. CDR3 sequence: CASSGTGGLGEQYF. The DNA of the CDR3 is TGTGCCAGCAGTGGGACGGGGGGCCTGGGCGAGCAGTACTTC.

This chain connects TRBV28 to TRBJ1-2; TRBD1 is a possible D gene (5 bases). The length of the CDR3 is 13 residues. Trimming shortened V by 11 bases and J by 5 bases, and 18 bases separated the two germline ends. CDR1 and CDR2 (germline): MDHEN, SYDVKM. CDR3: CASTSDRGYGYTF. The CDR3 DNA follows: TGTGCCTCGACCTCCGACAGAGGATATGGCTACACCTTC.

The chain joins TRBV5-4 to TRBJ2-3, with a possible D match to TRBD1 (5 bases). V was pared by 2 bases and J by 1 base, with 11 bases between. The CDR3 runs to 15 residues. Germline values: CDR1 SGHNT, CDR2 YYREEE (reference sequence). The CDR3 region is CASSFQGWGTDTQYF. CDR3 nucleotide sequence: TGTGCCAGCAGCTTCCAGGGTTGGGGCACAGATACGCAGTATTTT.

This clone was seen more than once but under ten times. The chain links TRBV29-1 to TRBJ1-2; D ambiguous. V lost 6 bases to trimming and J lost 4 bases, with 15 bases between them. The CDR3 loop spans 13 amino acids. Germline-derived CDR1 and CDR2 are SQVTM and ANQGSEA. CDR3 bases: TGCAGCGTGACATCTGGGCAGATCTATGGCTACACCTTC. Translated: CSVTSGQIYGYTF.

V usage is TRBV7-9 and J usage is TRBJ1-3; TRBD1 agrees at 7 bases. The germline gives CDR1 SEHNR, CDR2 FQNEAQ (reference sequence). The V gene end was trimmed by 5 bases and the J gene end by 2 bases; junction bases not matched to a gene: 3. The CDR3 is 14 residues long. CDR3 protein: CASSRQGTGNTIYF. CDR3 DNA: TGTGCCAGCAGCCGACAGGGAACTGGAAACACCATATATTTT. The variable domain in full, completed from reference TRBV7-9 and TRBJ1-3, reads DTGVSQNPRHKITKRGQNVTFRCDPISEHNRLYWYRQTLGQGPEFLTYFQNEAQLEKSRLLSDRFSAERPKGSFSTLEIQRTEQGDSAMYLCASSRQGTGNTIYFGEGSWLTVV.

This clone has a single count. The genes are TRBV7-8 and TRBJ1-6; tentative D call: TRBD1 (5 bases). Looked up from germline, CDR1 is SGHVS and CDR2 is FQNEAQ. With 5 bases removed from V and 8 bases from J, the gap between germline ends came to 13 bases. CDR3 length: 14 residues. The CDR3 is CASSPRDFDSPLHF. The CDR3 DNA is TGTGCCAGCAGCCCGAGGGACTTCGATTCACCCCTCCACTTT.

The chain recombines TRBV14 with TRBJ2-1; 10 bases agree with TRBD2. The CDR3 covers 15 residues. Germline values: CDR1 SGHDN, CDR2 FVKESK. Germline trimming cut 6 bases from V and 4 bases from J; bases unmatched to any gene: 6. CDR3 sequence (DNA): TGTGCCAGCAGTCTGACTAGCGGGCTATACAATGAGCAGTTCTTC. This translates into CASSLTSGLYNEQFF.